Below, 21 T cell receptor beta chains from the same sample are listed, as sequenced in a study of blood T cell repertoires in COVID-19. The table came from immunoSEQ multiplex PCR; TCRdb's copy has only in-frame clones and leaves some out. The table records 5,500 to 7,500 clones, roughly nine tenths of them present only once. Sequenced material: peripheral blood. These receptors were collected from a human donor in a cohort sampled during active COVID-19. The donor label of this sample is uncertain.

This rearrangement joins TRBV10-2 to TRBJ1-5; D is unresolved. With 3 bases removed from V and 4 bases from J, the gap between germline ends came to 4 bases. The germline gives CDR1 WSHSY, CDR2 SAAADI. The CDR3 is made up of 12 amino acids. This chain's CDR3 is CASSDGNQPQHF. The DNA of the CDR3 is TGCGCCAGCAGTGACGGGAATCAGCCCCAGCATTTT.

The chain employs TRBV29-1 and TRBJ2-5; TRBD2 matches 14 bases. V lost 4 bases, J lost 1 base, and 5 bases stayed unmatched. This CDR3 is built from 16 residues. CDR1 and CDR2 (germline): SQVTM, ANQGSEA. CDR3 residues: CSVGGLAGVPQETQYF. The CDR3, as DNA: TGCAGCGTTGGGGGACTAGCGGGAGTCCCCCAAGAGACCCAGTACTTC.

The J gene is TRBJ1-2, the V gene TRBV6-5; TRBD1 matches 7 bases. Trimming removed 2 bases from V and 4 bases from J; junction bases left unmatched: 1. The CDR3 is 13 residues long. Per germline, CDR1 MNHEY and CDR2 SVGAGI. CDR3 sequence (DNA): TGTGCCAGCAGTTACAGGGGGCCCTATGGCTACACCTTC. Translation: CASSYRGPYGYTF.

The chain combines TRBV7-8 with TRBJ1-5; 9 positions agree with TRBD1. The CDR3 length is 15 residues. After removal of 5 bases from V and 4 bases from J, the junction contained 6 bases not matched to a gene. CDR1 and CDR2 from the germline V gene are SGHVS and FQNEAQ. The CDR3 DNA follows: TGTGCCAGCAGCCTAGGGGACAGGGAAAATCAGCCCCAGCATTTT. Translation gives CASSLGDRENQPQHF.

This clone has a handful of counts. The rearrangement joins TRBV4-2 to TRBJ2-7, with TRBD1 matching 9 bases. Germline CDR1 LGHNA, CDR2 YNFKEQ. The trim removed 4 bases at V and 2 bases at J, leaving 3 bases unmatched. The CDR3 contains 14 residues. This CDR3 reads CASSPDRGAYEQYF. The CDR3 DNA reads TGTGCCAGCAGCCCGGACAGGGGCGCCTACGAGCAGTACTTC.

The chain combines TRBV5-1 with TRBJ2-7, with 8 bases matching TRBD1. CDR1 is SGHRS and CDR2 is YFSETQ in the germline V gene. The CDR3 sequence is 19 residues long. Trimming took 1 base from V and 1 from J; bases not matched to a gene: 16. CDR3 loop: CASSLSARQGSAMSYEQYF. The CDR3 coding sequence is TGCGCCAGCAGCTTGTCCGCGAGACAGGGGAGTGCTATGTCCTACGAGCAGTACTTC.

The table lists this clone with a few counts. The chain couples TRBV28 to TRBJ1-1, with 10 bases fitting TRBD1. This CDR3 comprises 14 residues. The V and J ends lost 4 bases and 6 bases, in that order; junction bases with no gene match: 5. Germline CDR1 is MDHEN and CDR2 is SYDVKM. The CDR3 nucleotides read TGTGCCAGCAGTTCGGGACAGGGGATCTCTGAAGCTTTCTTT. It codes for CASSSGQGISEAFF.

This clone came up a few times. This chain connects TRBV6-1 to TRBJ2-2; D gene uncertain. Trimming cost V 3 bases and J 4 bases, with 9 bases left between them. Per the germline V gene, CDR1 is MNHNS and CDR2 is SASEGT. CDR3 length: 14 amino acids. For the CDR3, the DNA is TGTGCCAGCAGTGATATGCAGGTCACCGGGGAGCTGTTTTTT. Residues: CASSDMQVTGELFF.

The CDR3 reads CASGWDRWDNEQFF. The CDR3 coding sequence is TGTGCTAGTGGTTGGGACAGGTGGGACAATGAGCAGTTCTTC. The chain combines TRBV12-5 with TRBJ2-1, with 8 bases matching TRBD1. The CDR3 spans 14 residues. J gave up 5 bases and V 4 bases, and 4 bases lay outside the gene matches. Germline assignment: CDR1 LGHNT and CDR2 FRNRAP.

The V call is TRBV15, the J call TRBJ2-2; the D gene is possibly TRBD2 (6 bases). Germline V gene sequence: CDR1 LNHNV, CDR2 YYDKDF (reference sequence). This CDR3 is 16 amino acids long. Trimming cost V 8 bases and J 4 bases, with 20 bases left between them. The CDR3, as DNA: TGTGCCACCCTTCCCGCGGCGGGGCTGGGCACCGGGGAGCTGTTTTTT. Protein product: CATLPAAGLGTGELFF.

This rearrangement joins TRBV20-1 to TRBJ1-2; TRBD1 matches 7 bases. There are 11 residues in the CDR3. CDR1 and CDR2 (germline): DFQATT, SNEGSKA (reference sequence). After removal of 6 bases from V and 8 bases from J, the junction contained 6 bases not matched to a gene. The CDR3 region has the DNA TGCAGTGCCCCAGGGGGTAAGGGCTACACCTTC. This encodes CSAPGGKGYTF.

For the CDR3, the DNA is TGTGCCATCAGTGAATGGCGACGGGACACTGAAGCTTTCTTT. Encoded protein: CAISEWRRDTEAFF. This chain joins TRBV10-3 and TRBJ1-1; no firm D call. Germline assignment: CDR1 ENHRY and CDR2 SYGVKD. V dropped 3 bases and J dropped 3 bases, with 11 bases sitting between them. The CDR3 contains 14 residues.

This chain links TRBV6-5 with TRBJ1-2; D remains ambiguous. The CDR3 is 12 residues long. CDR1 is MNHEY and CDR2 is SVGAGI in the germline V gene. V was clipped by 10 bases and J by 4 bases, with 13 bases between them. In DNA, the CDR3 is TGTGCCACGGAAAGAGGGATCTATGGCTACACCTTC. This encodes CATERGIYGYTF.

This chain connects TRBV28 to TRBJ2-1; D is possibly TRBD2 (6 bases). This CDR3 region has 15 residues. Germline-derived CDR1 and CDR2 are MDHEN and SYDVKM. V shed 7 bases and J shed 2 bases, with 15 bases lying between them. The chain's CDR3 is CASTSGGRTYNEQFF. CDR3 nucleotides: TGTGCCAGCACCTCCGGGGGTCGTACCTACAATGAGCAGTTCTTC.

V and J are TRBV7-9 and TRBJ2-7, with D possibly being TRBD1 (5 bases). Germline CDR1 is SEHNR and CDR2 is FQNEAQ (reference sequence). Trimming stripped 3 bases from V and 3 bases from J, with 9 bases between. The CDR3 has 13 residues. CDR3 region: CASSLDTRYEQYF. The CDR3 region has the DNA TGTGCCAGCAGCTTGGACACCCGCTACGAGCAGTACTTC.

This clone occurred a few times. CDR3 residues: CASSRQQGYKNIQYF. In DNA form, the CDR3 reads TGTGCCAGCAGCCGACAACAGGGATACAAAAACATTCAGTACTTC. This chain joins TRBV7-9 and TRBJ2-4; TRBD1 is a possible D gene (6 bases). V was clipped by 5 bases and J by 3 bases, with 14 bases between them. The CDR3 has 15 residues. Germline V gene data show CDR1 as SEHNR and CDR2 as FQNEAQ (reference sequence).

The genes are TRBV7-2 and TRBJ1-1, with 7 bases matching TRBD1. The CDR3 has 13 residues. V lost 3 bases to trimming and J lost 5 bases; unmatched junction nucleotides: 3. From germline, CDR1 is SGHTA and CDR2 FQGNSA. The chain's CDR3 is CASSFKGATEAFF. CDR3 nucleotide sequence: TGTGCCAGCAGCTTCAAGGGGGCGACTGAAGCTTTCTTT. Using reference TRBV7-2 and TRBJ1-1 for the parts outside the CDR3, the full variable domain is GAGVSQSPSNKVTEKGKDVELRCDPISGHTALYWYRQSLGQGLEFLIYFQGNSAPDKSGLPSDRFSAERTGGSVSTLTIQRTQQEDSAVYLCASSFKGATEAFFGQGTRLTVV.

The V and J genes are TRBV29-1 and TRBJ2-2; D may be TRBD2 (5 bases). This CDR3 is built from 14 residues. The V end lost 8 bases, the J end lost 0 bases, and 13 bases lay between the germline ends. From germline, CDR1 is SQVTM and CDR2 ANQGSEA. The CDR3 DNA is TGCAGCTTCAAAGGCGGGTCGAACACCGGGGAGCTGTTTTTT. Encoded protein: CSFKGGSNTGELFF.

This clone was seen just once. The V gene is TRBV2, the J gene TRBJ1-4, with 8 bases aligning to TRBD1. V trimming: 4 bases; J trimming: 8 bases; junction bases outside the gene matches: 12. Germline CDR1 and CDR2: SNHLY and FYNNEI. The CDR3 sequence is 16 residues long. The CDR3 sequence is CASSGLTGDGREKLFF. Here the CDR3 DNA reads TGTGCCAGCAGTGGGTTGACAGGGGATGGGAGAGAAAAACTGTTTTTT.

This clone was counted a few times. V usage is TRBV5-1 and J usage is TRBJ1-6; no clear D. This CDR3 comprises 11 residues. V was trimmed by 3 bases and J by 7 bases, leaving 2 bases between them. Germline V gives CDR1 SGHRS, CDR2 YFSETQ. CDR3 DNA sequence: TGCGCCAGCAGCTCAAATTCACCCCTCCACTTT. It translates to CASSSNSPLHF.

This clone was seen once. The CDR3 reads CASSQDSPATQYF. DNA of the CDR3: TGTGCCAGCAGCCAGGACAGTCCCGCTACGCAGTATTTT. The chain employs TRBV25-1 and TRBJ2-3; TRBD1 is a possible D gene (6 bases). CDR1 is MGHDK and CDR2 is SYGVNS in the germline V gene. This CDR3 has 13 residues. V lost 6 bases and J 8 bases, leaving 15 bases between the germline ends.